Below are 23 T cell receptor beta chains sequenced from a single sample in a study of cytomegalovirus exposure and HLA in healthy donors. Amplification used 60 Vbeta primers and 13 Jbeta primers. Only in-frame clones appear in the TCRdb table, and some are missing; sequencing was by immunoSEQ multiplex PCR. The sample yields about 200,000 clones, about 85% seen once. The sample was PBMCs. The receptor source for this set is a male donor in good health and CMV-seropositive.

This chain uses TRBV6-5 with TRBJ2-7, with 9 bases that match TRBD2. This CDR3 contains 14 residues. The J segment lost 2 bases and the V segment lost 2 bases, leaving 1 base of the junction unmatched. Germline lookup yields CDR1 MNHEY and CDR2 SVGAGI. DNA for the CDR3: TGTGCCAGCAGTTACCGCGGGAGGGCCTACGAGCAGTACTTC. This codes for CASSYRGRAYEQYF.

The J gene is TRBJ1-3, the V gene TRBV5-4, with D perhaps TRBD1 (5 bases). The CDR3 is made up of 14 amino acids. Trimming left V 0 bases short and J 2 bases short, with 6 bases between. Per the germline V gene, CDR1 is SGHNT and CDR2 is YYREEE (reference sequence). CDR3 bases: TGTGCCAGCAGCTTGGGACAGCCTGGAAACACCATATATTTT. Translating it yields CASSLGQPGNTIYF.

The CDR3 region has the DNA TGTGCCAGCACCAAGATCAACCTCTACGAGCAGTACTTC. Its protein is CASTKINLYEQYF. This chain joins TRBV5-6 and TRBJ2-5; no definite D call. The J call is doubtful: the DNA matches TRBJ2-7 better. This CDR3 has 13 residues. Germline V gives CDR1 SGHDT, CDR2 YYEEEE.

V and J are TRBV18 and TRBJ1-1, with TRBD1 matching 7 bases. Germline assignment: CDR1 KGHSH and CDR2 LQKENI. Germline trimming cut 6 bases from V and 1 base from J; bases unmatched to any gene: 8. The CDR3 loop spans 15 amino acids. The CDR3 DNA follows: TGTGCCAGCTCTTTTTACGGGACAGAGAACACTGAAGCTTTCTTT. It encodes CASSFYGTENTEAFF.

This clone was seen a few times. V gene TRBV28 combines with J gene TRBJ2-7, with D unclear. Germline CDR1 and CDR2: MDHEN and SYDVKM. V was clipped by 6 bases and J by 0 bases, with 15 bases between them. The CDR3 spans 15 residues. The CDR3 loop reads CASSYLDTDSYEQYF. CDR3 bases: TGTGCCAGCAGCTACCTCGACACTGACTCCTACGAGCAGTACTTC.

This clone was seen more than once but under ten times. The chain combines TRBV2 with TRBJ1-1, with D possibly matching TRBD1 (6 bases). The germline gives CDR1 SNHLY, CDR2 FYNNEI. The CDR3 sequence is 13 residues long. The ends were cut back, 1 base at V and 7 bases at J, with 10 bases in the middle. The DNA of the CDR3 is TGTGCCAGCAGTGAAGTGAAGGGGGTTGAAGCTTTCTTT. It translates to CASSEVKGVEAFF.

This chain connects TRBV2 to TRBJ1-5; 9 bases map to TRBD1. Unmatched junction bases numbered 4, after V lost 4 bases and J lost 6 bases. Germline loops: CDR1 SNHLY, CDR2 FYNNEI. The CDR3 runs 14 residues. The CDR3 nucleotides are TGTGCCAGCAGTGTCGGACAGGGGCTTCAGCCCCAGCATTTT. It yields the protein CASSVGQGLQPQHF.

CDR3 DNA sequence: TGTGCCAGTAAACCGGATTACAAACGACAGGCGAAAAATCAGCCCCAGCATTTT. As protein: CASKPDYKRQAKNQPQHF. The chain uses TRBV19 and TRBJ1-5; TRBD1 is a possible D gene (6 bases). Germline V CDR1 and CDR2: LNHDA, SQIVND (reference sequence). The ends were cut back, 7 bases at V and 4 bases at J, with 26 bases in the middle. This CDR3 has 18 residues.

This rearrangement joins TRBV6-1 to TRBJ2-7; TRBD2 matches at 9 bases. V lost 4 bases and J lost 2; bases outside the gene matches: 9. The V gene's germline CDR1 is MNHNS and CDR2 SASEGT. The length of the CDR3 is 16 residues. The CDR3 loop is CASSVDSGGLPYEQYF. The CDR3 DNA is TGTGCCAGCAGTGTTGATAGCGGGGGTTTACCCTACGAGCAGTACTTC.

This chain links TRBV27 with TRBJ1-5; tentative D call: TRBD1 (5 bases). The CDR3 contains 15 residues. CDR1 and CDR2 from the germline V gene are MNHEY and SMNVEV (reference sequence). V dropped 3 bases and J dropped 2 bases, with 11 bases sitting between them. CDR3 bases: TGTGCCAGCAGTTTCGGGCAGGGCGGCAATCAGCCCCAGCATTTT. Amino acid sequence: CASSFGQGGNQPQHF.

This chain uses TRBV21-1 with TRBJ2-5; no check of the table's D call, TRBD2, against the DNA was made. TRBV21-1 is annotated as a pseudogene. CDR3 length equals 13 residues. In DNA, the CDR3 is TGTGCCAGCTTTTGCGGGGGGGGGAAGACCCAGTACTTC. It encodes CASFCGGGKTQYF.

The chain's CDR3 is CASSVSGTQYF. In DNA form, the CDR3 reads TGTGCCAGTAGCGTATCGGGGACCCAGTACTTC. The chain recombines TRBV30 with TRBJ2-5, with D tentatively TRBD2 (5 bases). CDR1 is GTSNPN, CDR2 SVGIG, per germline (reference sequence). This CDR3 comprises 11 residues. The ends were cut back, 8 bases at V and 7 bases at J, with 14 bases in the middle.

The chain links TRBV6-5 to TRBJ2-7; 10 bases fit TRBD1. The CDR3 sequence is 14 residues long. Trimming removed 7 bases from V and 6 bases from J; junction bases left unmatched: 9. Germline CDR1 MNHEY, CDR2 SVGAGI. CDR3 residues: CASTGTGEGREQYF. In DNA, the CDR3 is TGTGCCAGCACTGGGACAGGGGAGGGTCGCGAGCAGTACTTC.

The V gene is TRBV5-6, the J gene TRBJ2-1; D may be TRBD2 (6 bases). Germline-derived CDR1 and CDR2 are SGHDT and YYEEEE. V was shortened by 0 bases and J by 4 bases, with 11 bases between the two germline ends. The CDR3 totals 15 residues. The CDR3 sequence: CASSLVTSLYNEQFF. CDR3 bases: TGTGCCAGCAGCTTGGTGACTAGTTTGTACAATGAGCAGTTCTTC.

The rearrangement links TRBV19 to TRBJ2-3; D is unclear. Germline lookup yields CDR1 LNHDA and CDR2 SQIVND (reference sequence). This CDR3 spans 12 amino acids. Trimming stripped 5 bases from V and 5 bases from J, with 8 bases between. The CDR3 DNA is TGTGCCAGTAGTCCCAAGAGAGATACGCAGTATTTT. It codes for CASSPKRDTQYF. Combining the CDR3 with reference TRBV19 and TRBJ2-3 gives the whole variable domain DGGITQSPKYLFRKEGQNVTLSCEQNLNHDAMYWYRQDPGQGLRLIYYSQIVNDFQKGDIAEGYSVSREKKESFPLTVTSAQKNPTAFYLCASSPKRDTQYFGPGTRLTVL.

J is TRBJ2-1 and V is TRBV4-3; 9 positions agree with TRBD2. This CDR3 has 17 amino acids. Germline assignment: CDR1 LGHNA and CDR2 YSLEER. V lost 0 bases, J lost 2 bases, and 5 bases stayed unmatched. The CDR3 reads CASSQDPGLAPYNEQFF. CDR3 coding DNA: TGCGCCAGCAGCCAAGATCCAGGACTAGCGCCCTACAATGAGCAGTTCTTC.

The V call is TRBV6-6, the J call TRBJ2-2; 7 bases align to TRBD1. The CDR3 is 16 residues long. The germline gives CDR1 MNHNY, CDR2 SVGAGI (reference sequence). V lost 3 bases and J lost 4; bases outside the gene matches: 8. CDR3 coding DNA: TGTGCCAGCAGTTATAAGACGACAGGGATCACCGGGGAGCTGTTTTTT. Encoded protein: CASSYKTTGITGELFF.

The V call is TRBV6-6, the J call TRBJ1-5; TRBD1 aligns across 7 bases. Trimming at V came to 4 bases and at J to 0 bases, leaving 3 bases not matched to a gene. The CDR3 contains 15 residues. Germline V gives CDR1 MNHNY, CDR2 SVGAGI (reference sequence). CDR3 sequence (DNA): TGTGCCAGCAGTTGGGACAGATCTAGCAATCAGCCCCAGCATTTT. Amino acids: CASSWDRSSNQPQHF.

The table lists this clone with a count of one. The gene calls are TRBV4-3 and TRBJ2-1; 9 nucleotides line up with TRBD2. With 5 bases clipped from V and 9 bases from J, the junction kept 11 bases outside the gene matches. The germline gives CDR1 LGHNA, CDR2 YSLEER. CDR3 size: 15 residues. CDR3 region: CASSSSLAGLLEQFF. CDR3 coding DNA: TGCGCCAGCAGCTCGTCTCTAGCGGGGCTTCTTGAGCAGTTCTTC.

V is TRBV19 and J is TRBJ2-7, with TRBD1 identical over 7 bases. The V and J ends lost 4 bases and 7 bases, in that order; junction bases with no gene match: 13. CDR3 length equals 15 residues. The germline CDR1 and CDR2 sequences are LNHDA and SQIVND (reference sequence). Here the CDR3 DNA reads TGTGCCAGTAGTAGCACCGGGACAGTCTTTGGAGAGCAGTACTTC. This encodes CASSSTGTVFGEQYF.

J is TRBJ2-2 and V is TRBV10-3, with 10 positions matching TRBD2. The CDR3 consists of 14 residues. The V and J ends lost 8 bases and 5 bases, in that order; junction bases with no gene match: 5. Germline CDR1 is ENHRY and CDR2 is SYGVKD. CDR3 sequence reads: CAIPAGGETGELFF. CDR3 sequence (DNA): TGTGCCATCCCAGCGGGGGGGGAGACCGGGGAGCTGTTTTTT.

This clone has only one observation. The chain links TRBV4-3 to TRBJ2-1; D possibly corresponds to TRBD2 (6 bases). The CDR3 extends over 13 amino acids. Germline V gene data show CDR1 as LGHNA and CDR2 as YSLEER. Trimming took off 0 bases at V and 9 bases at J, with 9 bases between the two ends. CDR3 nucleotide sequence: TGCGCCAGCAGCCAAGAGGGACTCGCTGAGCAGTTCTTC. It encodes CASSQEGLAEQFF.

The CDR3 loop reads CASSGDGTANQPQHF. The CDR3 DNA is TGTGCCAGCAGTGGTGATGGGACAGCGAATCAGCCCCAGCATTTT. The V and J genes are TRBV9 and TRBJ1-5; 7 nucleotides match TRBD1. The CDR3 contains 15 residues. Germline assignment: CDR1 SGDLS and CDR2 YYNGEE. V shed 5 bases and J 4 bases; nucleotides not matched to a gene: 9.